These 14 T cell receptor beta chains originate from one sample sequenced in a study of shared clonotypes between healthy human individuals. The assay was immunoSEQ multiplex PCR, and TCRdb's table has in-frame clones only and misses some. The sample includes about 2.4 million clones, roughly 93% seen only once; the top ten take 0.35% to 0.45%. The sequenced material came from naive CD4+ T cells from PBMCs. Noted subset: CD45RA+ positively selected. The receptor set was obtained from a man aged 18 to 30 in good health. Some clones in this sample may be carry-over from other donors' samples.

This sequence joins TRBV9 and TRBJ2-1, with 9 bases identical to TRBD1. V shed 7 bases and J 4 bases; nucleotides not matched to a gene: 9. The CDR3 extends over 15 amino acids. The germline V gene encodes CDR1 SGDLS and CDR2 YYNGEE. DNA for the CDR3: TGTGCCAGCGGGAATCCGGGACAGGGATACAATGAGCAGTTCTTC. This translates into CASGNPGQGYNEQFF.

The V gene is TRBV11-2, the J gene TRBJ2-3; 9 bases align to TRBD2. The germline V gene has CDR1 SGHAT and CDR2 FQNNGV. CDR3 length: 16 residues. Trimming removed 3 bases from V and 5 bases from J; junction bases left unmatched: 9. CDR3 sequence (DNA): TGTGCCAGCAGCTTTAGTAGCGGGAGAGAAGGAGATACGCAGTATTTT. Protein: CASSFSSGREGDTQYF.

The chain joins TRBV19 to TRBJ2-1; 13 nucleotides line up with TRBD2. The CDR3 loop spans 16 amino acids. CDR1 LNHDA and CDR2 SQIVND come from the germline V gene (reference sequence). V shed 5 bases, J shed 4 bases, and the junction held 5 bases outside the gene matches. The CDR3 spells CASSVGTSGIYNEQFF. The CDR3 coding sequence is TGTGCCAGTAGTGTTGGGACTAGCGGGATTTACAATGAGCAGTTCTTC.

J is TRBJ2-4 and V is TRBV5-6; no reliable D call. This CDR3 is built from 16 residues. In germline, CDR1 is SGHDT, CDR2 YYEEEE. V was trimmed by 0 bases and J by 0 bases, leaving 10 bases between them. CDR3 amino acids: CASSLAGPEAKNIQYF. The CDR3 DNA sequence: TGTGCCAGCAGCTTGGCAGGACCCGAAGCCAAAAACATTCAGTACTTC.

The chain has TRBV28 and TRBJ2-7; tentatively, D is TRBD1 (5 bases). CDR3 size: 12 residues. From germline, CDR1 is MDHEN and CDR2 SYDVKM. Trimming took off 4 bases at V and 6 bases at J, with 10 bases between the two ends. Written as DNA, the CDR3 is TGTGCCAGCAGTTACCAAGGGGCCGAGCAGTACTTC. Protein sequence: CASSYQGAEQYF.

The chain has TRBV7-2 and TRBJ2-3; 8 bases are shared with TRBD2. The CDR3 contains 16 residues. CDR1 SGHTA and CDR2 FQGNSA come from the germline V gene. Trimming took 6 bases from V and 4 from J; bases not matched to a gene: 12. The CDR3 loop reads CASRHSGTRVPDTQYF. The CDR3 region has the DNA TGTGCCAGCAGACATTCCGGGACTAGAGTCCCAGATACGCAGTATTTT.

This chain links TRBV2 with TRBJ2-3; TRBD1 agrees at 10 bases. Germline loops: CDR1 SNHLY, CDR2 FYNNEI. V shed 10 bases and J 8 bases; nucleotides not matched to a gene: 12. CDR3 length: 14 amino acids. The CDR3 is CATTGTGELGTQYF. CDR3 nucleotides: TGTGCCACCACCGGGACAGGGGAGTTGGGTACGCAGTATTTT.

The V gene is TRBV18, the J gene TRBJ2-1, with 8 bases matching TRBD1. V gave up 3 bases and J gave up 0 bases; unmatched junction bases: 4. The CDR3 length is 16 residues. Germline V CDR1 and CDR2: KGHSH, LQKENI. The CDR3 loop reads CASSPGQGSSYNEQFF. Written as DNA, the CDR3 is TGTGCCAGCTCACCCGGACAGGGAAGCTCCTACAATGAGCAGTTCTTC. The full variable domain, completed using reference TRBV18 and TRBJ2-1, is NAGVMQNPRHLVRRRGQEARLRCSPMKGHSHVYWYRQLPEEGLKFMVYLQKENIIDESGMPKERFSAEFPKEGPSILRIQQVVRGDSAAYFCASSPGQGSSYNEQFFGPGTRLTVL.

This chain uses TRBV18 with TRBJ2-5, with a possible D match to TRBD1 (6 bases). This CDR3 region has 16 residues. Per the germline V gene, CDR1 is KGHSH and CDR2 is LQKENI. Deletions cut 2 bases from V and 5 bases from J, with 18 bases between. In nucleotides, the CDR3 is TGTGCCAGCTCACCAAGCCTACAGGGTCGTTTCGAGACCCAGTACTTC. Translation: CASSPSLQGRFETQYF. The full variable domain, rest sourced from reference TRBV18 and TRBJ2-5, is NAGVMQNPRHLVRRRGQEARLRCSPMKGHSHVYWYRQLPEEGLKFMVYLQKENIIDESGMPKERFSAEFPKEGPSILRIQQVVRGDSAAYFCASSPSLQGRFETQYFGPGTRLLVL.

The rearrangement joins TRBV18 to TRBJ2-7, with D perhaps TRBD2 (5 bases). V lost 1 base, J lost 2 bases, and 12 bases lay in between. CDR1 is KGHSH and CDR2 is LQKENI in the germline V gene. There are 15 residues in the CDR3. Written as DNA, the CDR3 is TGTGCCAGCTCACCACAGGAGGCAGGAACCTACGAGCAGTACTTC. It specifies CASSPQEAGTYEQYF.

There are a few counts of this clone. This chain's CDR3 is CASSGANNYGYTF. CDR3 bases: TGTGCCAGCAGCGGAGCAAATAACTATGGCTACACCTTC. The chain links TRBV9 to TRBJ1-2; D not resolved. V lost 3 bases and J lost 1, with 7 bases in between. The CDR3 covers 13 residues. CDR1 is SGDLS, CDR2 YYNGEE, per germline. Together with reference TRBV9 and TRBJ1-2, the CDR3 gives the full variable domain: DSGVTQTPKHLITATGQRVTLRCSPRSGDLSVYWYQQSLDQGLQFLIQYYNGEERAKGNILERFSAQQFPDLHSELNLSSLELGDSALYFCASSGANNYGYTFGSGTRLTVV.

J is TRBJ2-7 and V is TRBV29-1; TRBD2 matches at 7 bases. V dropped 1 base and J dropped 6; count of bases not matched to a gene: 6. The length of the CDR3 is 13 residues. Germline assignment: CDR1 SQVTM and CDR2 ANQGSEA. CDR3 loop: CSVEGSRGGEQYF. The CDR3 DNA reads TGCAGCGTTGAAGGATCCCGCGGGGGCGAGCAGTACTTC.

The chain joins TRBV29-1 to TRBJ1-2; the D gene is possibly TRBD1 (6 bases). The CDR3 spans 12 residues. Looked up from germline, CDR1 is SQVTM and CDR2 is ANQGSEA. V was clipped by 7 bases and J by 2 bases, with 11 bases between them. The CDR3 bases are TGCAGCGGGAAGGACAGAAACTATGGCTACACCTTC. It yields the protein CSGKDRNYGYTF.

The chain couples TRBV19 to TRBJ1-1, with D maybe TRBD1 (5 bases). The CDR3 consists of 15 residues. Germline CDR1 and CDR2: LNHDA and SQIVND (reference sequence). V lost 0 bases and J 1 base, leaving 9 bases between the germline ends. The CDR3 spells CASSIEGTRNTEAFF. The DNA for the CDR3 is TGTGCCAGTAGTATAGAGGGGACGAGGAACACTGAAGCTTTCTTT.